The 7 T cell receptor beta chains reported below all come from one sample, sequenced in a study of CD8+CD57+ T cells in acquired aplastic anemia (dated by TCRdb to the late 2010s). Expansion of CD8+CD57+ cells had been shown by flow cytometry in the patients chosen for sequencing. TCRdb names Illumina HiSeq 2000 as the instrument used. Genomic DNA was used as template for profiling of TCR beta VDJ combinations and CDR3 sequences. The public reads were reprocessed in TCRdb via fastp at Q25 and MiXCR, keeping in-frame beta chains. Entries that share a CDR3 protein sequence are merged under the most common genes and DNA. The sample includes 120,000 or so distinct CDR3 sequences, with over 30% observed a single time. 2.6% of the sample is taken by the ten largest. Sequencing was done on a sample of sorted CD4+, CD8+, or CD8+CD57+ T cells (not recorded which) from PBMCs. The receptors shown here come from a human donor with aplastic anemia.

A few counts support this clonotype. This sequence joins TRBV30 and TRBJ1-5; D is undetermined. V was pared by 5 bases and J by 7 bases, with 21 bases between. The CDR3 is made up of 15 amino acids. From germline, CDR1 is GTSNPN and CDR2 SVGIG (reference sequence). CDR3 DNA sequence: TGTGCCTGGGCCCACGTGGGCGGCGGGAGGCAGCCCCAGCATTTT. Amino acid sequence: CAWAHVGGGRQPQHF.

This clonotype occurred a few times. The chain uses TRBV7-9 and TRBJ2-3; TRBD2 aligns across 9 bases. CDR1 SEHNR and CDR2 FQNEAQ come from the germline V gene (reference sequence). Losses at the gene ends were 5 bases for V and 2 bases for J; bases not matched to a gene: 5. This CDR3 has 15 residues. The CDR3 sequence: CASSAGTSYTDTQYF. The CDR3 nucleotides read TGTGCCAGCAGCGCTGGGACTAGCTACACAGATACGCAGTATTTT.

This chain uses TRBV24-1 with TRBJ2-2; TRBD1 agrees at 9 bases. The CDR3 totals 16 residues. Germline CDR1 and CDR2: KGHDR and SFDVKD. Trimming cost V 3 bases and J 5 bases; bases outside gene matches: 6. The chain's CDR3 is CATSDPGTGKTGELFF. The DNA of the CDR3 is TGTGCCACCAGTGATCCGGGGACAGGGAAGACCGGGGAGCTGTTTTTT.

With respect to this clonotype: The junction departs from the called germline gene at one end, perhaps through a read error. The chain is built from TRBV15 and TRBJ1-4; the D gene is possibly TRBD1 (5 bases). This CDR3 has 15 amino acids. CDR1 and CDR2 (germline): LNHNV, YYDKDF (reference sequence). The CDR3 nucleotides are TGTACCACCAGCAGAGATGCCAGGGAGGGAGAAAAACTGTTTTTT. Translation gives CTTSRDAREGEKLFF.

This chain joins TRBV25-1 and TRBJ2-1; 10 positions match TRBD2. The CDR3 loop spans 15 amino acids. V gave up 3 bases and J gave up 7 bases; unmatched junction bases: 6. CDR1 and CDR2 from the germline V gene are MGHDK and SYGVNS. For the CDR3, the DNA is TGTGCCAGCAGTGACCCGGGACTAGCGCAGAATGAGCAGTTCTTC. Translating gives CASSDPGLAQNEQFF.

As regards this clonotype: This could be a read error, since a much larger clone is one nucleotide away. V and J are TRBV7-3 and TRBJ1-1, with 9 bases identical to TRBD1. The CDR3 loop spans 14 amino acids. The germline V gene has CDR1 SGHTA and CDR2 FQGTGA. The CDR3 region has the DNA TGTGCCAGCAGCTCGACAGGGGGGGACACTGAAGCTTCCTTT. Protein product: CASSSTGGDTEASF.

The chain uses TRBV2 and TRBJ2-7; D gene uncertain. This CDR3 contains 12 residues. The V gene lost 4 bases and the J gene lost 5 bases, with 9 bases spanning the gap. The germline V gene has CDR1 SNHLY and CDR2 FYNNEI. The CDR3 protein is CASSAEYDEQYF. DNA for the CDR3: TGTGCCAGCAGTGCCGAATATGACGAGCAGTACTTC.